These 32 T cell receptor beta chains were all obtained from the same sample, sequenced in a study of graft-versus-host responses after intestinal transplantation. These receptors are not linked to any known antigen. Sequencing used immunoSEQ multiplex PCR; TCRdb keeps in-frame clones, though not all of them. Among 70,000 to 95,000 clones, 85% to 95% were seen once, and the ten largest hold 1% to 1.4%. The material was unstimulated CD8+ T cells sorted from spleen or lymph node cells, obtained before transplant. The source of these receptors is a human donor who was the organ donor for an intestinal transplant.

The chain is built from TRBV11-2 and TRBJ2-7, with 7 bases fitting TRBD1. This CDR3 has 16 residues. Germline CDR1 and CDR2: SGHAT and FQNNGV. V shed 5 bases, J shed 4 bases, and the junction held 14 bases outside the gene matches. CDR3 sequence: CASSTAEDRIPYEQYF. The CDR3 DNA reads as TGTGCCAGCAGCACCGCCGAGGACAGGATCCCTTACGAGCAGTACTTC.

The rearrangement uses TRBV11-2 and TRBJ2-7; D is possibly TRBD2 (6 bases). CDR1 is SGHAT, CDR2 FQNNGV, per germline. The CDR3 loop spans 15 amino acids. The germline V and J ends were trimmed by 2 bases and 4 bases, with 15 bases remaining between them. CDR3: CASSLSPWEAYEQYF. The CDR3 coding sequence is TGTGCCAGCAGCTTATCCCCTTGGGAGGCTTACGAGCAGTACTTC.

In this sample, this clone turned up once. The chain links TRBV27 to TRBJ2-1, with 8 bases fitting TRBD2. The CDR3 extends over 16 amino acids. V lost 3 bases to trimming and J lost 3 bases; unmatched junction nucleotides: 7. The germline V gene encodes CDR1 MNHEY and CDR2 SMNVEV (reference sequence). CDR3 region: CASSFRGGRLYNEQFF. For the CDR3, the DNA is TGTGCCAGCAGTTTTAGGGGCGGGAGGCTCTACAATGAGCAGTTCTTC.

V usage is TRBV27 and J usage is TRBJ2-3; 8 nucleotides align to TRBD1. This CDR3 comprises 17 residues. V shed 7 bases, J shed 3 bases, and the junction held 15 bases outside the gene matches. Germline CDR1 is MNHEY and CDR2 is SMNVEV (reference sequence). In nucleotides, the CDR3 is TGTGCCAGCACCCGGTTCCCCACAGGGGGAATTACAGATACGCAGTATTTT. It codes for CASTRFPTGGITDTQYF.

This chain uses TRBV4-2 with TRBJ2-7, with 11 bases that match TRBD2. V lost 0 bases and J lost 1; bases outside the gene matches: 5. The germline CDR1 and CDR2 sequences are LGHNA and YNFKEQ. CDR3 length: 17 residues. The CDR3: CASSQEWLAGGSYEQYF. CDR3 bases: TGTGCCAGCAGCCAAGAGTGGCTAGCGGGAGGTTCCTACGAGCAGTACTTC.

The chain carries TRBV5-5 and TRBJ2-2; D not resolved. Germline V CDR1 and CDR2: SGHKS, YYEKEE (reference sequence). Trimming shortened V by 4 bases and J by 1 base, and 8 bases separated the two germline ends. CDR3 length: 14 amino acids. This CDR3 reads CASSPNGNTGELFF. In DNA form, the CDR3 reads TGTGCCAGCAGCCCAAACGGGAACACCGGGGAGCTGTTTTTT.

CDR3 in amino acids: CASSSGGDSYEQYF. DNA for the CDR3: TGTGCCAGCAGTAGCGGGGGTGACTCCTACGAGCAGTACTTC. The chain carries TRBV6-4 and TRBJ2-7; 8 bases agree with TRBD2. Germline V gene lookup returns CDR1 MRHNA and CDR2 SNTAGT. V was clipped by 5 bases and J by 0 bases; unmatched bases: 3. CDR3 length: 14 amino acids.

This clone appeared a single time. V is TRBV6-5 and J is TRBJ1-2; D is uncertain. Germline V gene lookup returns CDR1 MNHEY and CDR2 SVGAGI. The CDR3 spans 15 residues. V lost 5 bases to trimming and J lost 4 bases, with 17 bases between them. The DNA of the CDR3 is TGTGCCAGCAGTCCACCCCCGGGGTTGGGCTATGGCTACACCTTC. It specifies CASSPPPGLGYGYTF.

The rearrangement uses TRBV9 and TRBJ1-2, with a tentative D call TRBD1 (6 bases). This CDR3 spans 14 amino acids. Between the trimmed V and J ends, which lost 3 bases and 3 bases, there was a span of 12 bases. Germline V gene data show CDR1 as SGDLS and CDR2 as YYNGEE. CDR3 DNA: TGTGCCAGCAGCGCCTACAGGGATGACTATGGCTACACCTTC. The encoded protein is CASSAYRDDYGYTF.

J is TRBJ1-1 and V is TRBV27, with 11 bases lining up with TRBD1. V was pared by 0 bases and J by 0 bases, with 3 bases of the junction left unmatched. The V gene's germline CDR1 is MNHEY and CDR2 SMNVEV (reference sequence). This CDR3 is 17 amino acids long. This CDR3 is CASSLSGQGAMNTEAFF. In DNA, the CDR3 is TGTGCCAGCAGTTTATCAGGACAGGGGGCGATGAACACTGAAGCTTTCTTT.

The V gene is TRBV2, the J gene TRBJ1-4; perhaps TRBD1 as D (6 bases). Between the trimmed V and J ends, which lost 8 bases and 10 bases, there was a span of 29 bases. This CDR3 has 17 amino acids. Germline CDR1 reads SNHLY; CDR2 reads FYNNEI. The CDR3 protein is CASGPYRGGEELGKLFF. The CDR3 DNA sequence: TGTGCCAGCGGCCCTTATCGGGGGGGCGAGGAACTTGGAAAACTGTTTTTT. Full variable domain (rest looked up from reference TRBV2 and TRBJ1-4): EPEVTQTPSHQVTQMGQEVILRCVPISNHLYFYWYRQILGQKVEFLVSFYNNEISEKSEIFDDQFSVERPDGSNFTLKIRSTKLEDSAMYFCASGPYRGGEELGKLFFGSGTQLSVL.

This clone came up once. This sequence joins TRBV5-1 and TRBJ2-5; TRBD2 is a possible D gene (6 bases). This CDR3 is built from 13 residues. Germline V lookup: CDR1 SGHRS, CDR2 YFSETQ. Trimming shortened V by 0 bases and J by 3 bases, and 6 bases separated the two germline ends. In nucleotides, the CDR3 is TGCGCCAGCAGCTTGGGGGGGGAAGAGACCCAGTACTTC. Translated, it gives CASSLGGEETQYF.

In this sample, this clone turned up a few times. This chain links TRBV4-2 with TRBJ1-2, with 8 positions matching TRBD1. With V trimmed by 0 bases and J by 0 bases, 3 bases remained unmatched. The CDR3 contains 16 residues. CDR1 is LGHNA, CDR2 YNFKEQ, per germline. The CDR3 DNA reads as TGTGCCAGCAGCCAAGAAAGGGACAGGCCTAACTATGGCTACACCTTC. Translating gives CASSQERDRPNYGYTF.

This chain uses TRBV6-5 with TRBJ2-2, with D unresolved. This CDR3 comprises 12 residues. Germline V lookup: CDR1 MNHEY, CDR2 SVGAGI. Trimming pared 8 bases from V and 4 bases from J, leaving 8 bases between. This chain's CDR3 is CASRPGTGELFF. CDR3 in DNA: TGTGCCAGCCGCCCGGGCACCGGGGAGCTGTTTTTT.

V usage is TRBV6-5 and J usage is TRBJ2-1, with TRBD2 matching 12 bases. This CDR3 region has 15 residues. V shed 5 bases and J 4 bases; nucleotides not matched to a gene: 3. Germline CDR1 reads MNHEY; CDR2 reads SVGAGI. This CDR3 reads CASSGGTSGYNEQFF. CDR3 nucleotides: TGTGCCAGCAGTGGAGGGACTAGCGGGTACAATGAGCAGTTCTTC.

This clone was counted once. This chain joins TRBV27 and TRBJ2-7; TRBD2 aligns across 11 bases. Trimming at V came to 5 bases and at J to 3 bases, leaving 6 bases not matched to a gene. CDR3 length equals 15 residues. Germline V gene sequence: CDR1 MNHEY, CDR2 SMNVEV (reference sequence). CDR3 coding DNA: TGTGCCAGCAGTCCGCGACTAGCGGGGTACTACGAGCAGTACTTC. Protein sequence: CASSPRLAGYYEQYF.

The sample holds one count of this clone. V and J are TRBV4-1 and TRBJ2-1; the match to TRBD2 covers 8 bases. Losses at the gene ends were 3 bases for V and 7 bases for J; bases not matched to a gene: 14. The germline CDR1 and CDR2 sequences are MGHRA and YSYEKL. The CDR3 has 17 amino acids. CDR3 sequence: CASSHGKAGELWNEQFF. The CDR3 nucleotides are TGCGCCAGCAGCCATGGTAAAGCGGGAGAGTTGTGGAATGAGCAGTTCTTC.

The chain combines TRBV7-3 with TRBJ2-2; TRBD1 matches 9 bases. The CDR3 is 13 residues long. Germline V gene sequence: CDR1 SGHTA, CDR2 FQGTGA. The J segment lost 6 bases and the V segment lost 5 bases, leaving 1 base of the junction unmatched. CDR3 in DNA: TGTGCCAGCAGCCGGACAGGGGCCGGGGAGCTGTTTTTT. Its translation: CASSRTGAGELFF.

V usage is TRBV28 and J usage is TRBJ1-5, with a possible D match to TRBD1 (6 bases). The CDR3 spans 14 residues. Deletions cut 2 bases from V and 7 bases from J, with 12 bases between. The germline gives CDR1 MDHEN, CDR2 SYDVKM. The CDR3 loop reads CASSLEQGIQPQHF. The CDR3 DNA reads as TGTGCCAGCAGTTTAGAACAGGGTATCCAGCCCCAGCATTTT.

The rearrangement links TRBV28 to TRBJ1-5; D uncertain. Per the germline V gene, CDR1 is MDHEN and CDR2 is SYDVKM. This CDR3 region has 15 residues. The V and J ends lost 5 bases and 5 bases respectively, with 16 bases between them. The CDR3 loop reads CASSIWMGPHQPQHF. The CDR3 DNA follows: TGTGCCAGCAGTATCTGGATGGGCCCTCATCAGCCCCAGCATTTT.

The chain couples TRBV28 to TRBJ2-7; 7 bases line up with TRBD2. The germline V gene encodes CDR1 MDHEN and CDR2 SYDVKM. CDR3 length: 12 residues. V lost 2 bases, J lost 6 bases, and 1 base stayed unmatched. For the CDR3, the DNA is TGTGCCAGCAGTTTACGCGGGAGCGAGCAGTACTTC. Encoded protein: CASSLRGSEQYF.

V usage is TRBV19 and J usage is TRBJ2-7, with 9 bases fitting TRBD2. The V segment lost 3 bases and the J segment 3 bases; nucleotides outside the gene matches: 6. The CDR3 totals 15 residues. Per the germline V gene, CDR1 is LNHDA and CDR2 is SQIVND (reference sequence). The chain's CDR3 is CASSIAAGGHYEQYF. For the CDR3, the DNA is TGTGCCAGTAGTATCGCGGCGGGGGGGCACTACGAGCAGTACTTC.

The rearrangement uses TRBV5-4 and TRBJ1-6; D is unresolved. Per germline, CDR1 SGHNT and CDR2 YYREEE (reference sequence). Between the trimmed V and J ends, which lost 3 bases and 9 bases, there was a span of 10 bases. The CDR3 runs to 13 residues. CDR3 loop: CASSWGGGSPLHF. The CDR3 coding sequence is TGTGCCAGCAGCTGGGGAGGTGGTTCACCCCTCCACTTT.

Written as DNA, the CDR3 is TGCGCCAGCAGCCAAGATCCCCAGGGGCAGATGGGCTCCTACGAGCAGTACTTC. This sequence encodes CASSQDPQGQMGSYEQYF. The chain carries TRBV4-3 and TRBJ2-7; possible D gene TRBD1, 6 bases. The germline V gene has CDR1 LGHNA and CDR2 YSLEER. The V gene lost 0 bases and the J gene lost 0 bases, with 18 bases spanning the gap. CDR3 length: 18 residues.

The chain uses TRBV6-1 and TRBJ2-5; a weak D match, TRBD1 (6 bases). The CDR3 spans 15 residues. V was cut by 4 bases and J by 5 bases, with 17 bases left in between. The germline gives CDR1 MNHNS, CDR2 SASEGT. The CDR3: CASSVGSVGAETQYF. DNA for the CDR3: TGTGCCAGCAGTGTAGGAAGCGTGGGGGCGGAGACCCAGTACTTC.

V is TRBV6-5 and J is TRBJ1-2; the D gene is possibly TRBD1 (5 bases). Germline values: CDR1 MNHEY, CDR2 SVGAGI. This CDR3 comprises 13 residues. V lost 1 base and J lost 7, with 10 bases in between. The CDR3 DNA follows: TGTGCCAGCAGTTACTTACCCGGGGGTGGCTACACCTTC. The encoded protein is CASSYLPGGGYTF.

The CDR3 nucleotides are TGTGCCAGCAGCTTTTTTTGGGACAGGGATTTCATGAACACTGAAGCTTTCTTT. Translated, it gives CASSFFWDRDFMNTEAFF. This rearrangement joins TRBV5-4 to TRBJ1-1; 9 bases fit TRBD1. J lost 0 bases, V lost 2 bases, and 11 bases had no gene match. CDR1 is SGHNT and CDR2 is YYREEE in the germline V gene (reference sequence). This CDR3 is 18 amino acids long.

This rearrangement joins TRBV7-6 to TRBJ2-1; the D gene is possibly TRBD2 (6 bases). The CDR3 spans 14 residues. Germline CDR1 and CDR2: SGHVS and FNYEAQ. V shed 2 bases and J shed 9 bases, with 14 bases lying between them. The CDR3 reads CASSLTGEPAEQFF. The CDR3 bases are TGTGCCAGCAGCTTAACGGGGGAACCAGCTGAGCAGTTCTTC.

This chain links TRBV27 with TRBJ2-1; 9 bases align to TRBD1. V lost 6 bases to trimming and J lost 7 bases; unmatched junction nucleotides: 4. CDR1 MNHEY and CDR2 SMNVEV come from the germline V gene (reference sequence). The CDR3 sequence is 13 residues long. CDR3 DNA sequence: TGTGCCAGCAGGGTGACAGGGGGGAATGAGCAGTTCTTC. It yields the protein CASRVTGGNEQFF.

This clone was picked up one time. The V and J genes are TRBV11-2 and TRBJ2-7, with 7 bases identical to TRBD1. This CDR3 is 15 amino acids long. Germline CDR1 SGHAT, CDR2 FQNNGV. V lost 1 base to trimming and J lost 3 bases; unmatched junction nucleotides: 6. CDR3 in DNA: TGTGCCAGCAGCTTAGGGGTTAGGGGGCTCTACGAGCAGTACTTC. Encoded protein: CASSLGVRGLYEQYF.

The chain couples TRBV13 to TRBJ2-7; D may be TRBD1 (6 bases). Per germline, CDR1 PRHDT and CDR2 FYEKMQ (reference sequence). V was pared by 4 bases and J by 5 bases, with 18 bases between. This CDR3 region has 15 residues. In nucleotides, the CDR3 is TGTGCCAGCAGCTCAGAGACAGGTATAGAAGACGAGCAGTACTTC. As protein: CASSSETGIEDEQYF.

The chain carries TRBV25-1 and TRBJ2-7, with 14 nucleotides matching TRBD2. CDR3 length: 15 residues. In germline, CDR1 is MGHDK, CDR2 SYGVNS. V shed 7 bases and J 2 bases; nucleotides not matched to a gene: 4. The CDR3 nucleotides are TGTGCCAGCATAGGGACTAGCGGGGGAACCTACGAGCAGTACTTC. Translating gives CASIGTSGGTYEQYF.